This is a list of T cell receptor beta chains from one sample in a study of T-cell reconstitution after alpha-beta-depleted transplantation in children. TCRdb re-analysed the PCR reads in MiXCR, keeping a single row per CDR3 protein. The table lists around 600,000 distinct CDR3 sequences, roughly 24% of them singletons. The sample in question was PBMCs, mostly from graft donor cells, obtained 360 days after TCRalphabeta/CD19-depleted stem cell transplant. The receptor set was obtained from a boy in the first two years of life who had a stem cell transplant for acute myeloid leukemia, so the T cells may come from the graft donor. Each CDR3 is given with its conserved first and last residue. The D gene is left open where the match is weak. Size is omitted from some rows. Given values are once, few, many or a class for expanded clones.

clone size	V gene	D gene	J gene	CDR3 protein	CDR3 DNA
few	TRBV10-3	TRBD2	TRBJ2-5	CATQYGGGTQETQYF	TGTGCCACCCAGTATGGCGGGGGAACCCAAGAGACCCAGTACTTC
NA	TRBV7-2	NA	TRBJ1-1	CASSGTGFAEAFF	TGTGCCAGCAGCGGTACAGGGTTCGCTGAAGCTTTCTTT
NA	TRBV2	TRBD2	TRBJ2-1	CASSEALTSGGIDEQFF	TGTGCCAGCAGTGAAGCCCTTACTAGCGGGGGGATCGATGAGCAGTTCTTC
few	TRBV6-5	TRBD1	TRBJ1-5	CASSYPVAGGQINQPQHF	TGTGCCAGCAGTTACCCGGTGGCAGGGGGCCAGATCAATCAGCCCCAGCATTTT
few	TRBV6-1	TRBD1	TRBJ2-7	CASSLGQGARYEQYF	TGTGCCAGCAGCCTCGGACAGGGGGCGCGGTACGAGCAGTACTTC
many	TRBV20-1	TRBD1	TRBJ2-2	CSAEPRDRNTGELFF	TGCAGTGCTGAGCCCCGGGACAGGAACACCGGGGAGCTGTTTTTT
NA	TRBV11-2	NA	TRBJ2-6	CASSPATGANVLTF	TGTGCCAGCAGCCCGGCAACAGGGGCCAACGTCCTGACTTTC
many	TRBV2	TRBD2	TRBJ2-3	CASSLAGNTDTQYF	TGTGCCAGCAGCCTAGCGGGGAACACAGATACGCAGTATTTT
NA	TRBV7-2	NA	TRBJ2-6	CASSFLGFGANVLTF	TGTGCCAGCAGCTTCCTAGGATTTGGGGCCAACGTCCTGACTTTC
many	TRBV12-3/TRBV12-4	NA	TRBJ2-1	CASSLMELTEQFF	TGTGCCAGCAGTTTAATGGAGCTGACTGAGCAGTTCTTC
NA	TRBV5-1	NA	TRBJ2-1	CASRTTGGNEQFF	TGCGCCAGCAGGACGACAGGCGGCAATGAGCAGTTCTTC
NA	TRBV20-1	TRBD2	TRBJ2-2	CSARTGGPNTGELFF	TGCAGTGCTAGGACGGGGGGGCCCAACACCGGGGAGCTGTTTTTT
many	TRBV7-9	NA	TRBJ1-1	CASSLWPLNTEAFF	TGTGCCAGCAGCTTGTGGCCCTTGAACACTGAAGCTTTCTTT
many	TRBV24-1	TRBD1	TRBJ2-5	CATSDLATGGQETQYF	TGTGCCACCAGTGATTTGGCGACAGGGGGACAAGAGACCCAGTACTTC
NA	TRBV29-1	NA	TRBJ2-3	CSVEDQSGLPTDTQYF	TGCAGCGTTGAAGATCAGAGCGGGCTCCCTACAGATACGCAGTATTTT
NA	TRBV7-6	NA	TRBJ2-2	CASSLDASSLAGELFF	TGTGCCAGCAGCTTAGATGCATCTAGCTTGGCCGGGGAGCTGTTTTTT
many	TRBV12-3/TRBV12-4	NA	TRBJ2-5	CASSFPWGDSVPGTQYF	TGTGCCAGCAGTTTCCCCTGGGGGGACAGTGTCCCGGGGACCCAGTACTTC
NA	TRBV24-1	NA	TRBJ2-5	CATSDSNNPQETQYF	TGTGCCACCAGTGATTCGAACAATCCGCAAGAGACCCAGTACTTC
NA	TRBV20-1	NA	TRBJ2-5	CSARAATEPVQRAQYF	TGCAGTGCCCGAGCAGCGACGGAGCCCGTCCAAAGGGCCCAGTACTTC
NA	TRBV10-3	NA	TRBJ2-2	CAISESDRATPWGELFF	TGTGCCATCAGTGAGTCCGACCGGGCCACCCCATGGGGGGAGCTGTTTTTT
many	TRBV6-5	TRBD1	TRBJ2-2	CASSYPRPGTGGTGELFF	TGTGCCAGCAGTTACCCCAGACCCGGGACAGGTGGCACCGGGGAGCTGTTTTTT
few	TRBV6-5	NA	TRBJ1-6	CASSRDNSPLHF	TGTGCCAGCTCGAGAGATAATTCACCCCTCCACTTT
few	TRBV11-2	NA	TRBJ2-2	CASSLERSSRYNGELFF	TGTGCCAGCAGCTTAGAACGGAGCAGCCGGTATAACGGGGAGCTGTTTTTT
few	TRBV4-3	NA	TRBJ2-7	CASSQVRSSYEQYF	TGCGCCAGCAGCCAAGTTCGCAGCTCCTACGAGCAGTACTTC
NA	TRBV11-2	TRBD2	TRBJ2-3	CASSLKYGLSGGFDTQYF	TGTGCCAGCAGCTTAAAGTACGGCTTAAGCGGGGGGTTCGATACGCAGTATTTT
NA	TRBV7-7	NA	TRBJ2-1	CASSLFEGPYNEQFF	TGTGCCAGCAGCTTATTCGAGGGCCCTTACAATGAGCAGTTCTTC
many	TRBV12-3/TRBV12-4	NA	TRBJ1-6	CASSPQGNTHSPLHF	TGTGCCAGCAGTCCCCAGGGGAACACTCATTCACCCCTCCACTTT
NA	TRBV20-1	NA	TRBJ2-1	CSASRGNTNNEQFF	TGCAGTGCTAGCAGGGGAAATACCAACAATGAGCAGTTCTTC
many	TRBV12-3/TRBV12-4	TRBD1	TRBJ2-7	CASSSAGTGMIEQYF	TGTGCCAGCAGTTCGGCCGGGACAGGGATGATCGAGCAGTACTTC
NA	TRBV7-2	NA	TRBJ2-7	CASSPPTPSVVDEQYF	TGTGCCAGCAGCCCCCCGACGCCGTCAGTTGTTGACGAGCAGTACTTC
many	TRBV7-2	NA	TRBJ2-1	CASSHRDTAGNEQFF	TGTGCCAGCAGCCACCGGGACACCGCCGGCAATGAGCAGTTCTTC
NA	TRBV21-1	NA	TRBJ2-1	CASSKAGTGSRTISYNEQFF	TGTGCCAGCAGCAAAGCAGGGACAGGGAGTCGTACAATCTCCTACAATGAGCAGTTCTTC
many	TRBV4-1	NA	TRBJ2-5	CASSQAGTTQETQYF	TGCGCCAGCAGCCAGGCTGGGACCACCCAAGAGACCCAGTACTTC
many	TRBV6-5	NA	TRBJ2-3	CASRSGARGTSTDTQYF	TGTGCCAGCAGATCCGGAGCCCGGGGGACCAGCACAGATACGCAGTATTTT
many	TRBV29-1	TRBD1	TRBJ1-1	CSVSGQLNTEAFF	TGCAGCGTTTCGGGACAGTTGAACACTGAAGCTTTCTTT
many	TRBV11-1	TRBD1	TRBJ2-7	CASSLPRTGTYEQYF	TGTGCCAGCAGCTTACCCCGGACAGGGACCTACGAGCAGTACTTC
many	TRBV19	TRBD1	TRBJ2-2	CASKAPTGVSGELFF	TGTGCCAGTAAGGCTCCGACAGGGGTTTCCGGGGAGCTGTTTTTT
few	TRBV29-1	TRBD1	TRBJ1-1	CSGRQGTTEAFF	TGCAGCGGGCGACAGGGTACCACTGAAGCTTTCTTT
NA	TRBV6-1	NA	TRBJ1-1	CASSERGRTEAFF	TGTGCCAGCAGTGAACGGGGTCGTACTGAAGCTTTCTTT
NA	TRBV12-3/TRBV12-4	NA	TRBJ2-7	CASSLAQPLGPSSYEQYF	TGTGCCAGCAGTTTAGCGCAACCCCTCGGACCCAGCTCCTACGAGCAGTACTTC
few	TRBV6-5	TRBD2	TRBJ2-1	CASSSQRGDYNEQFF	TGTGCCAGCAGTTCCCAGCGGGGGGACTACAATGAGCAGTTCTTC
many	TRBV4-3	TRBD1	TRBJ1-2	CASSQVFSGTGDGYTF	TGCGCCAGCAGCCAAGTGTTTAGTGGGACAGGGGATGGCTACACCTTC
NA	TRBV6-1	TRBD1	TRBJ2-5	CASSARTGGLGETQYF	TGTGCCAGCAGTGCCAGGACAGGGGGCCTTGGGGAGACCCAGTACTTC
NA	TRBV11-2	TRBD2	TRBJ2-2	CASSPPGLAGGEELFF	TGTGCCAGCAGCCCTCCAGGACTAGCGGGGGGTGAGGAGCTGTTTTTT
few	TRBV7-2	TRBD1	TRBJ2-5	CASSLYGTGGRETQYF	TGTGCCAGCAGCTTATACGGGACAGGGGGCCGGGAGACCCAGTACTTC
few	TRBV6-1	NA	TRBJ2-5	CASRDGSSETQYF	TGTGCCAGTAGGGACGGATCGTCGGAGACCCAGTACTTC
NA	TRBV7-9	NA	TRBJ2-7	CASSFMGRHFSYEQYF	TGTGCCAGCAGCTTTATGGGGCGCCACTTCTCCTACGAGCAGTACTTC
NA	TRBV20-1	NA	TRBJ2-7	CSASGGAPAEQYF	TGCAGTGCTAGTGGCGGGGCGCCGGCAGAGCAGTACTTC
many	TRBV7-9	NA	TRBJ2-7	CASSLGRGRLLDF	TGTGCCAGCAGCTTAGGCAGGGGGAGGCTCTTGGACTTC
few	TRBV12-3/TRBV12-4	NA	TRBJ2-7	CASSSYGFSYEQYF	TGTGCCAGCAGTTCGTACGGGTTCTCCTACGAGCAGTACTTC
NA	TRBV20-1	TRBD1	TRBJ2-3	CSAPPVTVGRRGTQYF	TGCAGTGCTCCCCCCGTGACGGTGGGGCGCAGGGGGACGCAGTATTTT
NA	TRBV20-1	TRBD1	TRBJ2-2	CSAQRTGTGELFF	TGCAGTGCTCAAAGGACAGGGACCGGGGAGCTGTTTTTT
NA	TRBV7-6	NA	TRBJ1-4	CASSRGGAANEKLFF	TGTGCCAGCAGCCGTGGCGGGGCGGCTAACGAAAAACTGTTTTTT
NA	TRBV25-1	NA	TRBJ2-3	CASSDRDPHFHTDTQYF	TGTGCCAGCAGCGACCGGGACCCACACTTCCACACAGATACGCAGTATTTT
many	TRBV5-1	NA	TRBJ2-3	CASSLSGRADTQYF	TGCGCCAGCAGCTTGTCCGGGAGAGCAGATACGCAGTATTTT
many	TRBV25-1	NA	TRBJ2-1	CASQEGPYEQFF	TGTGCCAGCCAAGAGGGTCCTTATGAGCAGTTCTTC
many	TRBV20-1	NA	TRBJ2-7	CSARERGLVVGEQYF	TGCAGTGCTAGAGAGCGGGGGCTAGTCGTTGGCGAGCAGTACTTC